The 26 T cell receptor beta chains below come from one sample, sequenced in a study of T cell repertoires in cytomegalovirus infection. In TCRdb, the reads were re-called with MiXCR into one record per CDR3 protein. The data show 65,000 to 95,000 distinct CDR3 sequences, with more than 3% seen just once and 4% to 5.5% held by the top ten. The sequencing sample was made of PBMCs. The receptors were gathered from a human donor in good health (CMV status not recorded). Some clones in this sample may be carry-over from other donors' samples.

This clonotype was found many times. This chain links TRBV4-2 with TRBJ1-2, with TRBD1 as a possible D gene (6 bases). This CDR3 is 15 amino acids long. The germline V gene encodes CDR1 LGHNA and CDR2 YNFKEQ. V gave up 4 bases and J gave up 4 bases, with 16 bases separating them. This chain's CDR3 is CASSPDRTISYGYTF. The CDR3, as DNA: TGTGCCAGCAGCCCTGACAGGACGATAAGCTATGGCTACACCTTC.

This clonotype was counted many times. The V gene is TRBV2, the J gene TRBJ1-1, with D possibly matching TRBD1 (6 bases). This CDR3 has 12 residues. The germline CDR1 and CDR2 sequences are SNHLY and FYNNEI. V shed 7 bases and J shed 7 bases, with 13 bases lying between them. CDR3 DNA: TGTGCCAGCACCGAGGGGGGGAATGAAGCTTTCTTT. Translating gives CASTEGGNEAFF.

This clonotype occurred many times. V gene TRBV5-1 combines with J gene TRBJ2-3; 8 bases align to TRBD1. J lost 8 bases, V lost 4 bases, and 3 bases had no gene match. Germline V gene lookup returns CDR1 SGHRS and CDR2 YFSETQ. The CDR3 covers 12 residues. CDR3 DNA: TGCGCCAGCAGCCCGACAGGGGTTACGCAGTATTTT. Translating it yields CASSPTGVTQYF.

This clonotype was seen repeatedly, ten times or more. The chain couples TRBV4-3 to TRBJ2-1, with 15 bases matching TRBD2. V was clipped by 5 bases and J by 6 bases; unmatched bases: 5. CDR1 and CDR2 from the germline V gene are LGHNA and YSLEER. The CDR3 consists of 16 residues. The CDR3 sequence is CASSYGLAGGPNEQFF. CDR3 nucleotide sequence: TGCGCCAGCAGCTATGGACTAGCGGGGGGGCCCAATGAGCAGTTCTTC.

This clonotype was seen repeatedly, ten times or more. V usage is TRBV20-1 and J usage is TRBJ2-1, with TRBD2 as a possible D gene (5 bases). CDR1 is DFQATT and CDR2 is SNEGSKA in the germline V gene (reference sequence). This CDR3 is built from 15 residues. Trimming left V 0 bases short and J 5 bases short, with 14 bases between. CDR3 sequence reads: CSARDPVRGNNEQFF. For the CDR3, the DNA is TGCAGTGCTAGAGATCCTGTTCGGGGAAACAATGAGCAGTTCTTC.

This clonotype was picked up many times. The genes are TRBV6-5 and TRBJ1-2, with TRBD1 matching 7 bases. The CDR3 extends over 16 amino acids. Germline V gene lookup returns CDR1 MNHEY and CDR2 SVGAGI. The junction had 10 bases not matched to a gene; V was cut back by 0 bases and J by 6 bases. In DNA form, the CDR3 reads TGTGCCAGCAGTTACTCGCGTGACAGGGAAGGGCATGGCTACACCTTC. As protein: CASSYSRDREGHGYTF.

This clonotype has a count of ten or more. The V call is TRBV7-2, the J call TRBJ2-5; D is unclear. In germline, CDR1 is SGHTA, CDR2 FQGNSA. V shed 2 bases and J shed 0 bases, with 7 bases lying between them. The length of the CDR3 is 14 residues. The CDR3: CASSLSYHQETQYF. DNA for the CDR3: TGTGCCAGCAGCTTAAGCTACCACCAAGAGACCCAGTACTTC.

As regards this clonotype: The junction departs from the called germline gene at one end, perhaps through a read error. The chain is built from TRBV6-5 and TRBJ2-5; maybe TRBD2 (7 bases). This CDR3 has 14 residues. Germline CDR1 is MNHEY and CDR2 is SVGAGI. CDR3 DNA: TGTTCCACCTTAGTCCGGGGGGCGGAAGAGGCCCAGTACTTC. This codes for CSTLVRGAEEAQYF.

This clonotype was detected ten times or more. The V gene is TRBV28, the J gene TRBJ1-1; TRBD1 aligns across 7 bases. Trimming at V came to 5 bases and at J to 1 base, leaving 7 bases not matched to a gene. This CDR3 is built from 15 residues. Germline-derived CDR1 and CDR2 are MDHEN and SYDVKM. In nucleotides, the CDR3 is TGTGCCAGCAGTCCGTCGACAGGGAAGAACACTGAAGCTTTCTTT. Its protein product is CASSPSTGKNTEAFF.

This clonotype came up many times. V gene TRBV7-9 combines with J gene TRBJ2-3; 8 bases are a match to TRBD2. Trimming cost V 5 bases and J 1 base; bases outside gene matches: 5. The CDR3 loop spans 15 amino acids. Germline V gene sequence: CDR1 SEHNR, CDR2 FQNEAQ (reference sequence). In nucleotides, the CDR3 is TGTGCCAGCAGCGCCACTAGCGGACGCACAGATACGCAGTATTTT. This codes for CASSATSGRTDTQYF.

This clonotype showed up many times. The chain joins TRBV6-2 or TRBV6-3 to TRBJ2-7; possibly TRBD1 or TRBD2 for D (6 bases each). Trimming took off 7 bases at V and 5 bases at J, with 21 bases between the two ends. This CDR3 is 15 amino acids long. The germline V gene has CDR1 MNHEY and CDR2 SVGEGT. CDR3: CASKSSQTGAHEQYF. In DNA form, the CDR3 reads TGTGCCAGCAAGTCTTCTCAAACGGGGGCCCACGAGCAGTACTTC.

This clonotype came up many times. The V call is TRBV7-2, the J call TRBJ2-1; TRBD1 agrees at 7 bases. The trim removed 3 bases at V and 1 base at J, leaving 12 bases unmatched. The V gene's germline CDR1 is SGHTA and CDR2 FQGNSA. The CDR3 consists of 18 residues. The CDR3 coding sequence is TGTGCCAGCAGCTTTTCCCGGGACAGCCTATCGTCCTACAATGAGCAGTTCTTC. Translating it yields CASSFSRDSLSSYNEQFF.

A few counts support this clonotype. The chain joins TRBV4-3 to TRBJ2-7, with 8 nucleotides matching TRBD1. This CDR3 is 13 amino acids long. Germline V gene sequence: CDR1 LGHNA, CDR2 YSLEER. Trimming removed 3 bases from V and 5 bases from J; junction bases left unmatched: 3. In nucleotides, the CDR3 is TGCGCCAGCAGCCAGGTCAGGGGGCACGAGCAGTACTTC. This sequence encodes CASSQVRGHEQYF.

This clonotype was detected ten times or more. The J gene is TRBJ1-1, the V gene TRBV4-1, with a weak D call TRBD1 (5 bases). This CDR3 comprises 17 residues. Germline V gene data show CDR1 as MGHRA and CDR2 as YSYEKL. V shed 3 bases and J shed 0 bases, with 17 bases lying between them. The CDR3 bases are TGCGCCAGCAGCCATGACCTACAGGAGTCTCTGAACACTGAAGCTTTCTTT. Its protein product is CASSHDLQESLNTEAFF.

This clonotype came up many times. The CDR3 spells CASSYQLPDTQYF. CDR3 coding DNA: TGTGCCAGCAGTTACCAGCTACCAGATACGCAGTATTTT. The chain is built from TRBV6-6 and TRBJ2-3; D gene uncertain. The CDR3 has 13 residues. V lost 2 bases to trimming and J lost 4 bases, with 7 bases between them. Germline CDR1 MNHNY, CDR2 SVGAGI (reference sequence).

This clonotype was observed many times. The CDR3 is CASSLAPANVLTF. The DNA of the CDR3 is TGTGCCAGCAGCTTAGCCCCCGCCAACGTCCTGACTTTC. The J gene is TRBJ2-6, the V gene TRBV7-9; no clear D. The germline CDR1 and CDR2 sequences are SEHNR and FQNEAQ (reference sequence). This CDR3 has 13 amino acids. The V end was cut by 0 bases, the J end by 7 bases, with 4 bases between.

This clonotype was found many times. The junction departs from germline at one end; a sequencing error may be responsible. The J gene is TRBJ2-7, the V gene TRBV6-2 or TRBV6-3; 8 nucleotides line up with TRBD1. CDR1 and CDR2 from the germline V gene are MNHEY and SVGEGT. The CDR3 runs to 12 residues. For the CDR3, the DNA is TGTGCCAGCAGTTCGCGCAGGGGGCAGATCGGCTTC. Amino acids: CASSSRRGQIGF.

This clonotype has a count of ten or more. V and J are TRBV12-3 or TRBV12-4 and TRBJ1-5, with D tentatively TRBD1 (6 bases). The CDR3 is 16 residues long. V was cut by 5 bases and J by 3 bases, with 17 bases left in between. The CDR3 here is CASSRHIGGVNQPQHF. CDR3 nucleotides: TGTGCCAGCAGTCGTCACATTGGGGGCGTCAATCAGCCCCAGCATTTT.

This clonotype was observed at least ten times. This sequence joins TRBV2 and TRBJ1-3; D is perhaps TRBD1 (6 bases). The V and J ends lost 5 bases and 0 bases respectively, with 14 bases between them. The CDR3 contains 16 residues. CDR1 and CDR2 (germline): SNHLY, FYNNEI. The chain's CDR3 is CASSPRQDFSGNTIYF. CDR3 DNA: TGTGCCAGCAGTCCCCGACAGGACTTCTCTGGAAACACCATATATTTT.

Many counts were recorded for this clonotype. This chain connects TRBV7-8 to TRBJ2-3, with 9 positions matching TRBD2. After removal of 5 bases from V and 6 bases from J, the junction contained 6 bases not matched to a gene. CDR1 and CDR2 from the germline V gene are SGHVS and FQNEAQ. CDR3 length: 14 amino acids. CDR3 in DNA: TGTGCCAGCAGCCCGGCGGGAGGGAGGGATACGCAGTATTTT. Amino acids: CASSPAGGRDTQYF.

This clonotype showed up many times. The chain is built from TRBV7-2 and TRBJ2-5; the match to TRBD2 covers 11 bases. J gave up 5 bases and V 6 bases, and 17 bases lay outside the gene matches. CDR1 and CDR2 (germline): SGHTA, FQGNSA. CDR3 size: 18 residues. CDR3 coding DNA: TGTGCCAGCAGTCTGGGTAGTAGCGGGGGGGGACAGGGTGAGACCCAGTACTTC. This codes for CASSLGSSGGGQGETQYF. Looking up the rest from reference TRBV7-2 and TRBJ2-5 gives the full variable domain: GAGVSQSPSNKVTEKGKDVELRCDPISGHTALYWYRQSLGQGLEFLIYFQGNSAPDKSGLPSDRFSAERTGGSVSTLTIQRTQQEDSAVYLCASSLGSSGGGQGETQYFGPGTRLLVL.

Only a few counts were recorded for this clonotype. The chain couples TRBV19 to TRBJ2-7; tentatively, D is TRBD1 (6 bases). V lost 6 bases and J 5 bases, leaving 11 bases between the germline ends. CDR3 length: 12 amino acids. CDR1 and CDR2 (germline): LNHDA, SQIVND (reference sequence). The CDR3 reads CASRQGNHEQYF. The CDR3 DNA follows: TGTGCCAGTAGGCAGGGGAACCACGAGCAGTACTTC. Variable domain in full (rest from reference TRBV19 and TRBJ2-7): DGGITQSPKYLFRKEGQNVTLSCEQNLNHDAMYWYRQDPGQGLRLIYYSQIVNDFQKGDIAEGYSVSREKKESFPLTVTSAQKNPTAFYLCASRQGNHEQYFGPGTRLTVT.

This clonotype was recorded at least ten times. The chain joins TRBV7-2 to TRBJ2-2, with 9 positions matching TRBD2. The CDR3 covers 17 residues. V gave up 2 bases and J gave up 0 bases; unmatched junction bases: 4. Germline V gives CDR1 SGHTA, CDR2 FQGNSA. This chain's CDR3 is CASSLSGGLANTGELFF. Written as DNA, the CDR3 is TGTGCCAGCAGCTTAAGCGGGGGGCTCGCGAACACCGGGGAGCTGTTTTTT.

This clonotype was observed at least ten times. J is TRBJ2-5 and V is TRBV12-3 or TRBV12-4, with 8 bases identical to TRBD1. Losses at the gene ends were 0 bases for V and 4 bases for J; bases not matched to a gene: 4. The CDR3 totals 15 residues. The CDR3 DNA reads as TGTGCCAGCAGTTTAGCCATAGGACAGGGAGAGACCCAGTACTTC. Protein: CASSLAIGQGETQYF.

This clonotype has a count of ten or more. The chain has TRBV5-1 and TRBJ2-6; possibly TRBD1 for D (5 bases). The length of the CDR3 is 15 residues. The V end lost 4 bases, the J end lost 4 bases, and 12 bases lay between the germline ends. The germline V gene encodes CDR1 SGHRS and CDR2 YFSETQ. CDR3 in DNA: TGCGCCAGCAGCATGAAGGGGCCGGGGGCCAACGTCCTGACTTTC. As protein: CASSMKGPGANVLTF. The variable domain in full, with the rest retrieved from reference TRBV5-1 and TRBJ2-6, is KAGVTQTPRYLIKTRGQQVTLSCSPISGHRSVSWYQQTPGQGLQFLFEYFSETQRNKGNFPGRFSGRQFSNSRSEMNVSTLELGDSALYLCASSMKGPGANVLTFGAGSRLTVL.

This clonotype was found many times. For the CDR3, the DNA is TGTGCCAGCAGCTCAAACAAGGGACAGGGAGGCATAAATCAGCCCCAGCATTTT. Protein: CASSSNKGQGGINQPQHF. The chain joins TRBV7-2 to TRBJ1-5; 9 bases agree with TRBD1. After removal of 4 bases from V and 4 bases from J, the junction contained 14 bases not matched to a gene. Germline-derived CDR1 and CDR2 are SGHTA and FQGNSA. The CDR3 consists of 18 residues.